The 6 T cell receptor beta chains presented below share a single source sample, sequenced in a study of T cell responses to AZD1222 COVID-19 vaccine. Assay: immunoSEQ multiplex PCR; the TCRdb copy retains only in-frame clones and omits some. The sample contains about 96,000 clones, approximately 87% of which appear only once. The sample here was peripheral blood, taken on day 0 of AZD1222 vaccination. The source of these receptors is an adult in good health.

This sequence joins TRBV7-8 and TRBJ1-2; a possible D gene is TRBD1 (6 bases). There are 14 residues in the CDR3. Germline V gives CDR1 SGHVS, CDR2 FQNEAQ. The V end lost 1 base, the J end lost 1 base, and 7 bases lay between the germline ends. The CDR3 sequence: CASSLGQVNYGYTF. DNA of the CDR3: TGTGCCAGCAGCTTAGGACAGGTTAACTATGGCTACACCTTC.

The V gene is TRBV30, the J gene TRBJ1-5; D is unclear. Trimming shortened V by 2 bases and J by 3 bases, and 8 bases separated the two germline ends. CDR3 size: 13 residues. CDR1 is GTSNPN and CDR2 is SVGIG in the germline V gene (reference sequence). This chain's CDR3 is CAWSTYNNQPQHF. DNA for the CDR3: TGTGCCTGGAGTACATACAACAATCAGCCCCAGCATTTT. The variable domain in full, completed from reference TRBV30 and TRBJ1-5, reads SQTIHQWPATLVQPVGSPLSLECTVEGTSNPNLYWYRQAAGRGLQLLFYSVGIGQISSEVPQNLSASRPQDRQFILSSKKLLLSDSGFYLCAWSTYNNQPQHFGDGTRLSIL.

The chain has TRBV30 and TRBJ1-3, with a tentative D call TRBD1 (6 bases). The CDR3 covers 15 residues. CDR1 and CDR2 (germline): GTSNPN, SVGIG (reference sequence). The V end lost 0 bases, the J end lost 4 bases, and 13 bases lay between the germline ends. CDR3 sequence (DNA): TGTGCCTGGAGTGTACGGGGGGCGCTGGGAAACACCATATATTTT. It yields the protein CAWSVRGALGNTIYF.

The rearrangement uses TRBV28 and TRBJ1-6, with TRBD1 matching 7 bases. The junction had 18 bases not matched to a gene; V was cut back by 5 bases and J by 8 bases. CDR3 length: 18 residues. Germline V gives CDR1 MDHEN, CDR2 SYDVKM. The CDR3 reads CASSQSTGPSPLDSPLHF. The CDR3 coding sequence is TGTGCCAGCAGTCAATCGACAGGGCCCAGCCCCCTAGATTCACCCCTCCACTTT.

J is TRBJ2-3 and V is TRBV5-5, with a possible D match to TRBD1 (6 bases). This CDR3 region has 15 residues. The V and J ends lost 2 bases and 3 bases respectively, with 13 bases between them. Germline loops: CDR1 SGHKS, CDR2 YYEKEE (reference sequence). CDR3 in DNA: TGTGCCAGCAGCTTCAGGGGATCAGTGACAGATACGCAGTATTTT. Translating it yields CASSFRGSVTDTQYF.

This clone has just a few counts. In DNA, the CDR3 is TGTGCCAGCACCACCTGGAATGAGCAGTTCTTC. As protein: CASTTWNEQFF. The chain uses TRBV2 and TRBJ2-1; D gene ambiguous. Germline CDR1 and CDR2: SNHLY and FYNNEI. V dropped 7 bases and J dropped 7 bases, with 8 bases sitting between them. This CDR3 comprises 11 residues.